One T cell receptor beta chain is described in this entry. Its cognate antigen is unknown. CD45RO/CCR7/CD25/CD127/CD95/CD27 sorting isolated CD4+ naive, central memory, regulatory and stem cell-like memory cells. Germline lookup yields CDR1 MNHEY and CDR2 SMNVEV (reference sequence). The ends lost 7 bases at V and 8 bases at J; junction bases unmatched: 12. The CDR3 loop spans 14 amino acids. The sample belongs to a study of beta chain features in type 1 diabetes. Study results and caveats: When VDJ junctions were examined, type 1 diabetes patients showed fewer insertions and more deletions. Within each of all four CD4+ subsets, Type 1 diabetes patients had TCRB CDR3s that were moderately but significantly shorter.

Isolated RNA was reverse transcribed in full, so expressed TCRB transcripts were sequenced. The average read count of naive, central memory and regulatory T cell samples was around 3.6 million. Method: immunoSEQ multiplex PCR; TCRdb's copy keeps in-frame clones and lacks some. The profile shows about 150,000 clones, around 10% of them singletons. The sequencing sample was made of central memory CD4+ T cells from blood. This chain links TRBV27 with TRBJ2-3; 7 bases agree with TRBD1. This receptor was obtained from a man between 18 and 35 years old in good health. DNA of the CDR3: TGTGCCAGCACCCCTCGAACAGGGGCGGGTACGCAGTATTTT. Translation: CASTPRTGAGTQYF.